This T cell receptor beta chain was obtained from a study of OX40 agonist ivuxolimab in advanced cancers. Findings and caveats of the study: Doses of 0.1 to 3.0 mg/kg were accompanied by clonal expansion of CD4+ and CD8+ blood T cells by week 6.

Some clones are missing from TCRdb's copy, which holds only in-frame ones; the method was immunoSEQ multiplex PCR. The table lists 120,000 or so clones, approximately 92% of them singletons. About this clone itself: The antigen remains undetermined.

Blood sampling took place at baseline, cycle 4 day 1, and cycle 7 day 1. Germline V gene data show CDR1 as LNHDA and CDR2 as SQIVND (reference sequence). There are 14 residues in the CDR3. The ends were cut back, 5 bases at V and 5 bases at J, with 16 bases in the middle. Sequencing was performed on CD4+ or CD8+ T cells sorted from blood, taken in a trial of the OX40 agonist ivuxolimab. The sequence derives from an adult with an advanced solid tumor such as melanoma, head and neck, liver or kidney cancer. The rearrangement links TRBV19 to TRBJ2-7; no clear D. Written as DNA, the CDR3 is TGTGCCAGTAGTCCAATAGGGTTGCGGAACGAGCAGTACTTC. Its translation: CASSPIGLRNEQYF.